This TCR beta chain is drawn from a study of blood T cells in healthy people across ages. Study-wide findings and caveats: More naive CD4+ cells and higher diversity marked long-lived donors relative to aged donors. Expanded clonotype shifts may have been confounded, as the donors had an unknown CMV status. It was not possible, with unsorted PBMCs, to conclusively compare naive and antigen-experienced cells.

A second PCR of roughly 7 to 11 cycles used a sample-barcoded 5' primer and a J-beta primer mix. Each cDNA molecule was tagged by a template-switch adaptor with 12 random nucleotides. TCRdb reanalysed the 5' RACE reads using MiXCR and keeps one entry per CDR3 protein. The data contain about 1.6 million distinct CDR3 sequences, 30% to 35% of them seen just once; the ten biggest clones take up around 10%. This clonotype was seen repeatedly, ten times or more. Its matching antigen is unknown. Germline-derived CDR1 and CDR2 are SQVTM and ANQGSEA. Trimming cost V 3 bases and J 8 bases, with 20 bases left between them. The CDR3 is made up of 15 amino acids.

Specimen: blood. The sequence derives from a young woman in good health. The chain combines TRBV29-1 with TRBJ2-1; D is possibly TRBD2 (5 bases). The CDR3 DNA reads TGCAGCGTTGATAGTATGTCTAGCCGTCTCGATGAGCAGTTCTTC. It is translated as CSVDSMSSRLDEQFF.